The 28 T cell receptor beta chains presented below share a single source sample, sequenced in a study of tumor-infiltrating lymphocytes in primary liver carcinoma. Unsorted whole blood supplied the RNA, and germline DNA was extracted too. Total RNA (approximately 500 ng) served as template for TCR beta cDNA synthesis primed by a constant-region primer. Slightly modified ARM-PCR, run as three nested multiplex PCR rounds, produced the TCR beta libraries. TRBV1-TRBV30 forward primers and a C-beta reverse primer were used in the first two PCR rounds, which each ran for about 10 cycles. TCRdb re-called the multiplex PCR reads through MiXCR, storing one row per CDR3 protein. The table lists 310,000 or so distinct CDR3 sequences, 65% of them singletons. Sequenced material: peripheral blood. The receptor source for this set is a man aged 40-55 years with primary liver carcinoma and hepatitis B virus infection.

CDR3 DNA sequence: TGCGCCAGCAGCCATGATAAGAGTGCCACTGGGGCCAACGTCCTGACTTTC. This codes for CASSHDKSATGANVLTF. The chain joins TRBV4-1 to TRBJ2-6; D is uncertain. The CDR3 consists of 17 residues. Germline V lookup: CDR1 MGHRA, CDR2 YSYEKL. V was shortened by 3 bases and J by 2 bases, with 14 bases between the two germline ends.

There are a few counts of this clonotype. The V and J genes are TRBV5-1 and TRBJ2-5, with 8 bases aligning to TRBD1. The length of the CDR3 is 16 residues. With V trimmed by 4 bases and J by 4 bases, 12 bases remained unmatched. CDR1 is SGHRS and CDR2 is YFSETQ in the germline V gene. The CDR3 sequence is CASSPPGGARAETQYF. The CDR3 DNA is TGCGCCAGCAGCCCCCCAGGGGGCGCGAGGGCAGAGACCCAGTACTTC.

This clonotype was detected once. A clone one base away is much larger, so this may be a read error. The chain employs TRBV10-3 and TRBJ2-7; D gene unclear. The V gene's germline CDR1 is ENHRY and CDR2 SYGVKD. The CDR3 runs to 13 residues. The CDR3 nucleotides read TGTGCCATCAGTGAGAGCCACTCCTACGATCAGTACTTC. It codes for CAISESHSYDQYF.

In this sample, this clonotype turned up many times. The rearrangement joins TRBV6-2 or TRBV6-3 to TRBJ2-3; 7 bases line up with TRBD1. The CDR3 is made up of 15 amino acids. CDR1 is MNHEY and CDR2 is SVGEGT in the germline V gene. The J segment lost 2 bases and the V segment lost 7 bases, leaving 9 bases of the junction unmatched. The CDR3 reads CASNPGTANTDTQYF. Written as DNA, the CDR3 is TGTGCCAGCAATCCCGGGACAGCGAACACAGATACGCAGTATTTT.

The chain carries TRBV4-3 and TRBJ1-1; D gene ambiguous. V dropped 4 bases and J dropped 6 bases, with 21 bases sitting between them. This CDR3 has 16 residues. CDR1 LGHNA and CDR2 YSLEER come from the germline V gene. The chain's CDR3 is CASSRSGSGSMAEAFF. CDR3 DNA sequence: TGCGCCAGCAGCCGATCGGGCAGCGGTTCTATGGCTGAAGCTTTCTTT.

The table lists this clonotype with many counts. V usage is TRBV10-1 and J usage is TRBJ2-3, with 8 nucleotides matching TRBD2. CDR1 is WNHNN, CDR2 SYGVQD, per germline (reference sequence). The CDR3 has 15 residues. With 4 bases clipped from V and 1 base from J, the junction kept 4 bases outside the gene matches. CDR3 bases: TGCGCCAGCAGTGCCTCAGCGGGGGGCACAGATACGCAGTATTTT. This sequence encodes CASSASAGGTDTQYF.

There are many counts of this clonotype. This rearrangement joins TRBV4-2 to TRBJ2-7; 8 nucleotides agree with TRBD1. The CDR3 extends over 16 amino acids. Germline V gene sequence: CDR1 LGHNA, CDR2 YNFKEQ. V gave up 0 bases and J gave up 2 bases; unmatched junction bases: 6. The CDR3 protein is CASSQEGQTGAYEQYF. CDR3 bases: TGTGCCAGCAGCCAAGAGGGTCAGACAGGGGCCTACGAGCAGTACTTC.

This clonotype showed up just a few times. The conserved phenylalanine or tryptophan is not found at the CDR3 terminus, so this likely reflects a read error. The rearrangement uses TRBV14 and TRBJ1-1, with TRBD1 matching 7 bases. CDR3 size: 14 residues. Germline CDR1 and CDR2: SGHDN and FVKESK. V lost 4 bases, J lost 6 bases, and 8 bases stayed unmatched. The CDR3 DNA follows: TGTGCCAGCAGCCGAAAGACAGGGTTGGCTGAAGCTTTCTTA. As protein: CASSRKTGLAEAFL.

Concerning this clonotype: One end of the junction varies from germline; a read error may be responsible. The J gene is TRBJ2-3, the V gene TRBV10-3; D possibly corresponds to TRBD2 (5 bases). The CDR3 spans 15 residues. CDR1 ENHRY and CDR2 SYGVKD come from the germline V gene. The CDR3 nucleotides read TGTGCCATCACACGCGAAGTGTCTAGCACAAATACGCAGTATTTT. Protein: CAITREVSSTNTQYF.

This chain links TRBV7-9 with TRBJ2-3, with 7 bases fitting TRBD2. The CDR3 runs 15 residues. Trimming removed 5 bases from V and 0 bases from J; junction bases left unmatched: 5. Germline V gives CDR1 SEHNR, CDR2 FQNEAQ (reference sequence). The CDR3 region has the DNA TGTGCCAGCAGCCGCCCCGGGGGGAGCACAGATACGCAGTATTTT. Amino acids: CASSRPGGSTDTQYF.

As concerns this clonotype: At one end, the junction sequence differs from germline, possibly due to a read error. The chain couples TRBV29-1 to TRBJ2-1; D not certain. This CDR3 has 10 residues. Germline lookup yields CDR1 SQVTM and CDR2 ANQGSEA. The CDR3 bases are TGCAGCGTTGGAAGAAATGAGCACATCTTC. Residues: CSVGRNEHIF.

This clonotype occurred many times. V and J are TRBV6-5 and TRBJ2-7; the D gene is possibly TRBD2 (5 bases). The CDR3 has 14 residues. Germline V CDR1 and CDR2: MNHEY, SVGAGI. Trimming removed 6 bases at V and 0 bases at J, with 12 bases between. The CDR3 DNA reads as TGTGCCAGCAGGAGATACCGGGACTCCTACGAGCAGTACTTC. Translated, it gives CASRRYRDSYEQYF.

Turning to this clonotype: One end of the junction fails to match germline, which may point to a read error. The chain has TRBV4-2 and TRBJ2-7, with D possibly matching TRBD2 (5 bases). There are 16 residues in the CDR3. Germline loops: CDR1 LGHNA, CDR2 YNFKEQ. The CDR3 DNA reads TGCTCCAGCAGCCAAGATTGGTACTCCTCGGGGTACGAGCAGTACTTC. Its protein product is CSSSQDWYSSGYEQYF.

V gene TRBV30 combines with J gene TRBJ2-1, with 8 nucleotides matching TRBD2. Trimming removed 5 bases from V and 5 bases from J; junction bases left unmatched: 8. CDR1 GTSNPN and CDR2 SVGIG come from the germline V gene (reference sequence). The CDR3 covers 14 residues. The DNA of the CDR3 is TGTGCCTGGCAAAGCGGGAGTCCCCACAATGAGCAGTTCTTC. Translated: CAWQSGSPHNEQFF. Combining the CDR3 with reference TRBV30 and TRBJ2-1 gives the whole variable domain SQTIHQWPATLVQPVGSPLSLECTVEGTSNPNLYWYRQAAGRGLQLLFYSVGIGQISSEVPQNLSASRPQDRQFILSSKKLLLSDSGFYLCAWQSGSPHNEQFFGPGTRLTVL.

On this clonotype: This may stem from a read error, because a much larger clone lies one nucleotide away. This rearrangement joins TRBV29-1 to TRBJ2-1; 7 bases map to TRBD2. CDR3 size: 14 residues. Germline V gene lookup returns CDR1 SQVTM and CDR2 ANQGSEA. CDR3 protein: CSVPGRRSYNERFF. The CDR3 DNA is TGCAGCGTTCCCGGGAGGCGATCCTACAATGAGCGGTTCTTC.

This clonotype was recorded a few times. V and J are TRBV4-1 and TRBJ2-2; D could derive from TRBD1 or TRBD2 (5 bases each). Germline values: CDR1 MGHRA, CDR2 YSYEKL. Trimming stripped 4 bases from V and 2 bases from J, with 17 bases between. CDR3 length: 17 amino acids. The CDR3 nucleotides are TGCGCCAGCAGCCGAGAATTATCGGGACCAAACACCGGGGAGCTGTTTTTT. Residues: CASSRELSGPNTGELFF.

Ten or more counts support this clonotype. This chain connects TRBV6-5 to TRBJ1-3; D is unresolved. Germline CDR1 is MNHEY and CDR2 is SVGAGI. This CDR3 contains 11 residues. The V gene lost 7 bases and the J gene lost 7 bases, with 8 bases spanning the gap. In DNA, the CDR3 is TGTGCCAGCAAGGAACTTAACACCATATATTTT. It codes for CASKELNTIYF.

This clonotype was counted many times. The chain combines TRBV11-2 with TRBJ2-7; 8 bases are shared with TRBD2. V was pared by 1 base and J by 2 bases, with 7 bases of the junction left unmatched. Per germline, CDR1 SGHAT and CDR2 FQNNGV. The CDR3 runs to 16 residues. The CDR3 protein is CASSLGGSGIPYEQYF. In nucleotides, the CDR3 is TGTGCCAGCAGCTTAGGGGGTAGCGGGATCCCCTACGAGCAGTACTTC.

This clonotype has a handful of counts. CDR3 sequence: CASSFGEAYEQYF. The CDR3 nucleotides read TGTGCCAGCAGTTTCGGGGAGGCCTACGAGCAGTACTTC. The chain has TRBV28 and TRBJ2-7; D might be TRBD2 (6 bases). The CDR3 consists of 13 residues. The germline V gene encodes CDR1 MDHEN and CDR2 SYDVKM. V lost 3 bases and J 2 bases, leaving 8 bases between the germline ends.

Notes on this clonotype: A read error is likely, as this CDR3 ends without the conserved phenylalanine or tryptophan. The chain uses TRBV30 and TRBJ1-1; no definite D call. V lost 5 bases to trimming and J lost 8 bases, with 15 bases between them. CDR3 length equals 12 residues. Germline V gives CDR1 GTSNPN, CDR2 SVGIG (reference sequence). The CDR3 DNA sequence: TGTGCCTGGGACCGGGAAGGCACAGAAGCTTTCTAT. It specifies CAWDREGTEAFY.

This clonotype was counted a single time. A single base separates this from a much larger clone, so it may be a read error. Because the CDR3's place on the DNA is in doubt, the DNA is left out and the CDR3 is given as listed by TCRdb. The genes are TRBV12-3 or TRBV12-4 and TRBJ1-1. The length of the CDR3 is 14 amino acids, counting both ends. The CDR3 protein is CASILVDRNTEAFF.

Note on this clonotype: Germline and junction disagree at one end, which may indicate a read error. The CDR3 DNA follows: TGTGCCAGCAGCTTGAACAGGGAGCATGGCACCGGGGGGCTGTTTTTT. It is translated as CASSLNREHGTGGLFF. The rearrangement links TRBV5-8 to TRBJ2-2; D is perhaps TRBD1 or TRBD2 (6 bases each). The germline V gene has CDR1 SGHTS and CDR2 YDEGEE. The length of the CDR3 is 16 residues.

Details on this clonotype: The CDR3 ends on some other residue instead of the conserved phenylalanine or tryptophan, so this is likely a read error. The chain couples TRBV11-2 to TRBJ2-5, with D possibly being TRBD1 (5 bases). CDR3 length: 14 residues. Trimming removed 7 bases at V and 1 base at J, with 13 bases between. CDR1 SGHAT and CDR2 FQNNGV come from the germline V gene. This chain's CDR3 is CASKQDGPQETQYS. The CDR3 nucleotides are TGTGCCAGCAAACAGGACGGACCCCAAGAGACCCAGTACTCC.

About this clonotype itself: The conserved closing phenylalanine or tryptophan is absent in this CDR3, likely reflecting a read error. The chain joins TRBV29-1 to TRBJ1-2; D perhaps matches TRBD1 (5 bases). The CDR3 is made up of 14 amino acids. Germline CDR1 reads SQVTM; CDR2 reads ANQGSEA. The CDR3 DNA is TGCAGCGTTGCTGGTGAAGACAGCAACTATGACTACACCATC. As protein: CSVAGEDSNYDYTI.

The chain uses TRBV20-1 and TRBJ1-1; weak D call: TRBD1 (5 bases). Germline V gives CDR1 DFQATT, CDR2 SNEGSKA (reference sequence). Trimming shortened V by 0 bases and J by 1 base, and 12 bases separated the two germline ends. CDR3 size: 15 residues. This chain's CDR3 is CSARDTAGPNTEAFF. The CDR3 nucleotides read TGCAGTGCTAGAGATACGGCAGGGCCGAACACTGAAGCTTTCTTT.

This clonotype was seen more than once but under ten times. The final CDR3 position lacks the conserved phenylalanine or tryptophan, pointing to a likely read error. Because the CDR3's place on the DNA is in doubt, the DNA is left out and the CDR3 is given as listed by TCRdb. The rearrangement uses TRBV30 and TRBJ1-2. The CDR3 spans 8 residues, counting both ends. Germline V gene lookup returns CDR1 GTSNPN and CDR2 SVGIG (reference sequence). This CDR3 reads CALEGPIL.

Concerning this clonotype: It is likely a read error, because the conserved phenylalanine at the end of the CDR3 is missing. The chain has TRBV5-1 and TRBJ2-7; 7 bases align to TRBD2. The length of the CDR3 is 16 residues. After removal of 5 bases from V and 5 bases from J, the junction contained 16 bases not matched to a gene. Germline assignment: CDR1 SGHRS and CDR2 YFSETQ. CDR3 in amino acids: CASSTSGGSVRNEQYY. CDR3 DNA: TGCGCCAGCAGTACATCCGGCGGGAGCGTGCGCAACGAGCAGTACTAC.

Worth noting for this clonotype: Since no conserved phenylalanine or tryptophan closes the CDR3, a read error is the likely cause. The chain combines TRBV4-3 with TRBJ2-7; D gene uncertain. The germline gives CDR1 LGHNA, CDR2 YSLEER. V dropped 0 bases and J dropped 2 bases, with 8 bases sitting between them. The CDR3 extends over 14 amino acids. The chain's CDR3 is CASSQEVRTYEQYL. The CDR3 coding sequence is TGCGCCAGCAGCCAAGAAGTACGGACCTACGAGCAGTACCTC.